This TCR beta chain originates from a study of T cells after yellow fever vaccination. Template switching with 5'RACE generated the TCR cDNA and added a universal primer site and UMIs. TCRdb re-derived calls from the 5' RACE reads in MiXCR, one entry per CDR3 protein. The table records some 99,000 distinct CDR3 sequences, under 6.5% of them present only once. Study-wide points: Reappearing after the booster were most of the clones from primary vaccination (96% CD4, approximately 88% CD8).

From germline, CDR1 is SGHKS and CDR2 YYEKEE (reference sequence). This CDR3 is built from 14 residues. Regarding this clonotype: The antigen remains unidentified. Just one base apart from a much larger clone, this may be a read error.

The sample was CD8+ T cells sorted from PBMCs, taken 10 days after the yellow fever booster vaccination. The clonotype originates from a man aged 18-30 years who received the YFV17D yellow fever vaccine. The rearrangement uses TRBV5-5 and TRBJ1-5, with D possibly being TRBD1 (5 bases). This CDR3 reads CASSLVSRDQPEHF. In DNA form, the CDR3 reads TGTGCCAGCAGCTTGGTTTCCAGGGATCAGCCCGAGCATTTT. The complete variable domain, with remaining parts taken from reference TRBV5-5 and TRBJ1-5, reads DAGVTQSPTHLIKTRGQQVTLRCSPISGHKSVSWYQQVLGQGPQFIFQYYEKEERGRGNFPDRFSARQFPNYSSELNVNALLLGDSALYLCASSLVSRDQPEHFGDGTRLSIL.